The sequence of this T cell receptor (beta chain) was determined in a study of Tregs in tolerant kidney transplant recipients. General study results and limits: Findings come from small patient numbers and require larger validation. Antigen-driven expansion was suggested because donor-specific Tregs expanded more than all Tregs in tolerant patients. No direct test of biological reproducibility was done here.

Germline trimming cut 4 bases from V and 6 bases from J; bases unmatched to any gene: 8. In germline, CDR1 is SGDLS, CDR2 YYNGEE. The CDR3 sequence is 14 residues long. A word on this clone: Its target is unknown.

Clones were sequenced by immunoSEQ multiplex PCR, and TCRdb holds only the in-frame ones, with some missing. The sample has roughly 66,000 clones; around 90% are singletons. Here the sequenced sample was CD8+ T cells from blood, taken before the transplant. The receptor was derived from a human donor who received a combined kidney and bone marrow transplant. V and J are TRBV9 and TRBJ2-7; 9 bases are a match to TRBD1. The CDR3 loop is CASSLGTGTGEQYF. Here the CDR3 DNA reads TGTGCCAGCAGCCTTGGGACAGGGACGGGCGAGCAGTACTTC.